The entry below gives a single T cell receptor beta chain sequence along with its context. Antigen specificity is unknown. The CDR3 length is 15 residues. Germline CDR1 reads SGHNT; CDR2 reads YYREEE (reference sequence). V was trimmed by 0 bases and J by 1 base, leaving 11 bases between them. Profiled with immunoSEQ multiplex PCR; TCRdb holds only in-frame clones, not every one. This sample has about 2.4 million clones; under 95% occur once, and the top ten carry about 0.38%. This entry comes from a study of shared clonotypes between healthy human individuals. Study-level information: Ranging from 18 to 49 in age, donors were a couple of women and a few men.

Study results and caveats: Naive CD4 clonotypes overlapped across a few donors at about 5.3%. Across subsets, estimated richness was generally greater for naive than for memory populations. Incomplete sequencing of sorted subsets was indicated by rarefaction despite large depth.

Sequenced: naive CD4+ T cells from PBMCs. The subset: CD45RA+ positively selected. This TCR derives from a man between 18 and 29 years old in good health. Some clones in this sample may be carry-over from other donors' samples. The V and J genes are TRBV5-4 and TRBJ2-7, with D maybe TRBD1 (7 bases). In DNA, the CDR3 is TGTGCCAGCAGCTTGGTGTCAGGGGGGTCCTACGAGCAGTACTTC. The encoded protein is CASSLVSGGSYEQYF.